Below, one T cell receptor (beta chain) is given with its context. This specimen comes from a study of blood T cell repertoires in COVID-19. Per the study methods: Amplification of reference gene primers was used by the study to estimate nucleated cell counts. Only in-frame clones appear in the TCRdb table, and some are missing; sequencing was by immunoSEQ multiplex PCR. Clone size and V and J calls were adopted from that table, with D and trimming inferred from the DNA. Of a few hundred thousand clones detected, around 92% appear once; the ten largest clones hold under 3%. V gave up 2 bases and J gave up 2 bases; unmatched junction bases: 7. Germline V CDR1 and CDR2: LGHNA, YNFKEQ. This CDR3 has 16 residues.

The J gene is TRBJ2-5, the V gene TRBV4-2; TRBD1 aligns across 8 bases. Sequenced: peripheral blood. The TCR comes from a person in their late teens or twenties with COVID-19, enrolled during active disease. CDR3 coding DNA: TGTGCCAGCAGCCAACTTGGACAGGGAGGACAAGAGACCCAGTACTTC. Residues: CASSQLGQGGQETQYF.